This T cell receptor beta chain was profiled in a study of T cell responses to AZD1222 COVID-19 vaccine. The study's findings and limits: Every sample of the repertoires postdated the peak T cell response.

As to this clone: Its antigen is unknown.

The protocol was immunoSEQ multiplex PCR, while the TCRdb copy is restricted to in-frame clones and leaves out a portion. The sample yields around 87,000 clones, around 87% seen once. The CDR3 has 14 amino acids. V was shortened by 2 bases and J by 0 bases, with 5 bases between the two germline ends. Germline V gene sequence: CDR1 SNHLY, CDR2 FYNNEI. This clonotype originated in an adult who received the AZD1222 COVID-19 vaccine. Here the sequenced sample was peripheral blood, taken 28 days after the second AZD1222 dose. The chain employs TRBV2 and TRBJ1-5; no definite D call. CDR3 region: CASSEMRSNQPQHF. Here the CDR3 DNA reads TGTGCCAGCAGTGAAATGCGTAGCAATCAGCCCCAGCATTTT. The full variable domain, in which reference TRBV2 and TRBJ1-5 provide the parts outside the CDR3, is EPEVTQTPSHQVTQMGQEVILRCVPISNHLYFYWYRQILGQKVEFLVSFYNNEISEKSEIFDDQFSVERPDGSNFTLKIRSTKLEDSAMYFCASSEMRSNQPQHFGDGTRLSIL.